Sequencing of this T cell receptor (beta chain) was carried out in a study of shared clonotypes between healthy human individuals. Across the whole study: The people who gave samples were a couple of women and a few men aged 18 to 49. There were three CD4 naive, three CD4 memory, two CD8 naive and one CD8 memory plates per donor.

Study-wide results and caveats: The study found lower generation probabilities in non-shared clonotypes than in those shared by all four donors. Naive CD4 clonotypes overlapped across a few donors at roughly 5.1%.

Trimming pared 4 bases from V and 2 bases from J, leaving 10 bases between. Looked up from germline, CDR1 is SGHRS and CDR2 is YFSETQ. This CDR3 contains 14 residues. As for this clone: Its target is not known. Within the sample, other DNA sequences also encode this same CDR3.

Produced via immunoSEQ multiplex PCR; TCRdb's table is partial and in-frame only. Of 600,000 to 700,000 clones listed, approximately 73% were seen once; the top ten hold 1.5% to 2%. The V gene is TRBV5-1, the J gene TRBJ1-3; maybe TRBD1 (6 bases). This sequence originates from a young woman in good health. Sequenced material: memory CD4+ T cells sorted from blood. The subset was: CD45RA-negative fraction. CDR3 residues: CASSAGTTGNTIYF. The CDR3 DNA follows: TGCGCCAGCAGCGCCGGGACAACTGGAAACACCATATATTTT.